What follows are 12 T cell receptor beta chains derived from one specimen sequenced in a study of identical twins' blood T cells (dated by TCRdb to about 2013). Library prep was done by 5' RACE. TCRdb records Illumina Genome Analyzer IIx as the sequencer. The public reads were reprocessed in TCRdb via fastp at Q25 and MiXCR, keeping in-frame beta chains. Identical CDR3 protein sequences are pooled into one entry, listed with their most common genes and DNA. The table for this sample lists fewer than 450,000 distinct CDR3 sequences; roughly 28% of them were counted only once. The ten most abundant clones make up about 6.1% of the sample. The specimen was PBMCs. These receptors were obtained from a woman aged 18-49 years in good health.

This clonotype was detected many times. V is TRBV10-3 and J is TRBJ1-1, with 7 bases fitting TRBD1. V gave up 11 bases and J gave up 0 bases; unmatched junction bases: 6. Germline lookup yields CDR1 ENHRY and CDR2 SYGVKD. The CDR3 is 13 amino acids. CDR3 DNA: TGTGCCGGCCAGGGACAGATGAACACTGAAGCTTTCTTT. It yields the protein CAGQGQMNTEAFF.

Worth noting for this clonotype: A much more abundant neighbour one base away suggests this may be a read error. The chain joins TRBV12-5 to TRBJ1-1; D is unclear. CDR1 LGHNT and CDR2 FRNRAP come from the germline V gene. CDR3 length: 14 residues. CDR3 protein: CASGLVTRNAEAFF. The CDR3 bases are TGTGCTAGTGGTTTGGTAACACGGAACGCTGAAGCTTTCTTT.

As concerns this clonotype: The germline gene is not matched at one end of the junction; a read error may be the cause. V usage is TRBV5-1 and J usage is TRBJ1-2, with 9 bases matching TRBD1. This CDR3 region has 13 residues. Germline-derived CDR1 and CDR2 are SGHRS and YFSETQ. The CDR3 spells CAISWDRDDGYTF. The CDR3 DNA sequence: TGCGCCATCAGCTGGGACAGGGATGATGGCTACACCTTC.

The chain combines TRBV12-3 or TRBV12-4 with TRBJ2-7; 8 bases are shared with TRBD1. The ends lost 8 bases at V and 9 bases at J; junction bases unmatched: 6. This CDR3 contains 11 residues. In DNA, the CDR3 is TGTGCCAGCGCCGCCGGGACAGGGCAGTACTTC. Protein: CASAAGTGQYF.

The chain has TRBV7-3 and TRBJ2-2, with 7 bases fitting TRBD1. The CDR3 is made up of 14 amino acids. The J segment lost 5 bases and the V segment lost 2 bases, leaving 2 bases of the junction unmatched. Germline V lookup: CDR1 SGHTA, CDR2 FQGTGA. CDR3 region: CASSLGTATGELFF. CDR3 sequence (DNA): TGTGCCAGCAGCTTAGGGACAGCTACCGGGGAGCTGTTTTTT.

This clonotype was detected only a few times. The chain uses TRBV5-6 and TRBJ1-4; maybe TRBD1 (5 bases). The V gene's germline CDR1 is SGHDT and CDR2 YYEEEE. V lost 1 base, J lost 8 bases, and 18 bases lay in between. The CDR3 runs 16 residues. DNA of the CDR3: TGTGCCAGCAGCTTGTACGGGACCCGGATTGGGGAAAAACTGTTTTTT. This translates into CASSLYGTRIGEKLFF.

The chain has TRBV6-5 and TRBJ1-5; 9 nucleotides match TRBD1. CDR3 length equals 15 residues. The V gene's germline CDR1 is MNHEY and CDR2 SVGAGI. J was trimmed by 4 bases and V by 4 bases; bases with no gene match: 5. CDR3 bases: TGTGCCAGCAGTTTGGGGACAGGGTGGAATCAGCCCCAGCATTTT. It translates to CASSLGTGWNQPQHF.

The chain links TRBV23-1 to TRBJ2-1; TRBD2 aligns across 8 bases. TRBV23-1 is designated an ORF whose function remains uncertain. With V trimmed by 8 bases and J by 9 bases, 12 bases remained unmatched. This CDR3 has 14 residues. The CDR3 region has the DNA TGCGCCAGCCGACGACGGACTAGCTTTTCTGAGCAGTTCTTC. Translating it yields CASRRRTSFSEQFF.

This clonotype has a count of ten or more. The chain has TRBV2 and TRBJ1-4; 9 bases are shared with TRBD1. There are 12 residues in the CDR3. The J segment lost 9 bases and the V segment lost 7 bases, leaving 3 bases of the junction unmatched. Germline V gene data show CDR1 as SNHLY and CDR2 as FYNNEI. The CDR3 DNA reads TGTGCCAGCACCGGGACAGGGAAAAAACTGTTTTTT. Encoded protein: CASTGTGKKLFF.

The chain recombines TRBV2 with TRBJ1-1; D is undetermined. The CDR3 contains 12 residues. Trimming removed 4 bases from V and 3 bases from J, with 6 bases in between. Germline V gives CDR1 SNHLY, CDR2 FYNNEI. The CDR3 DNA reads as TGTGCCAGCAGTGCTCTCCACACTGAAGCTTTCTTT. Encoded protein: CASSALHTEAFF.

A word on this clonotype: Here the CDR3 omits its conserved ending phenylalanine or tryptophan, so a read error is the likely source. This rearrangement joins TRBV29-1 to TRBJ2-1; D possibly matches TRBD1 or TRBD2 (5 bases each). CDR3 length: 15 residues. CDR1 and CDR2 (germline): SQVTM, ANQGSEA. The V gene lost 2 bases and the J gene lost 9 bases, with 20 bases spanning the gap. As DNA, the CDR3 is TGCAGCGTTGAATGGGACGAATCACCTCTGGGTGAGCAGTTCCTC. Its translation is CSVEWDESPLGEQFL.

This chain links TRBV6-1 with TRBJ2-3; D unresolved. Germline CDR1 and CDR2: MNHNS and SASEGT. This CDR3 spans 11 amino acids. V gave up 2 bases and J gave up 8 bases, with 5 bases separating them. CDR3 sequence reads: CASSELPTQYF. CDR3 coding DNA: TGTGCCAGCAGTGAACTCCCTACGCAGTATTTT.